A single sample gave rise to the 12 T cell receptor beta chains below, sequenced in a study of cytomegalovirus exposure and HLA in healthy donors listed by TCRdb under 2017. Library preparation used the immunoSEQ multiplex PCR assay. A mixture of 60 forward primers for TCR Vbeta segments and 13 reverse primers for TCR Jbeta segments was used in the multiplex PCR. The table comes from immuneACCESS by way of TCRdb, which keeps in-frame sequences with V and J called. Part of the clones is missing from these tables; in studies checked, under half for an unresolved V gene and the rest for unknown reasons. This sample is represented by over 150,000 clones; 75% to 85% of them were singletons. The ten most abundant clones make up roughly 0.99% of the sample. Sequencing used PBMCs. All receptors come from a girl aged 2 to 10 in good health and CMV-seropositive.

This chain uses TRBV6-5 with TRBJ1-6; the D gene is possibly TRBD1 (5 bases). V lost 6 bases and J lost 12, with 21 bases in between. This CDR3 has 15 residues. Germline values: CDR1 MNHEY, CDR2 SVGAGI. The CDR3 spells CASRRKTGGSGPLHF. Written as DNA, the CDR3 is TGTGCCAGCAGACGTAAAACGGGGGGTAGTGGACCCCTCCACTTT.

The rearrangement links TRBV15 to TRBJ1-5; possibly TRBD1 for D (6 bases). This CDR3 spans 14 amino acids. Germline loops: CDR1 LNHNV, CDR2 YYDKDF (reference sequence). The V end was cut by 5 bases, the J end by 1 base, with 9 bases between. The CDR3 loop is CATSGRGSNQPQHF. CDR3 nucleotide sequence: TGTGCCACCAGCGGGAGGGGGAGCAATCAGCCCCAGCATTTT.

The chain joins TRBV4-1 to TRBJ1-5, with D perhaps TRBD1 (6 bases). Trimming cost V 0 bases and J 4 bases, with 10 bases left between them. CDR1 and CDR2 from the germline V gene are MGHRA and YSYEKL. The CDR3 loop spans 15 amino acids. CDR3 DNA sequence: TGCGCCAGCAGCCAAGAAAGGGGGATTAATCAGCCCCAGCATTTT. This sequence encodes CASSQERGINQPQHF.

A note on this clone: The sample has other DNA sequences that encode this CDR3 too. J is TRBJ2-7 and V is TRBV19; 8 bases are shared with TRBD1. The CDR3 has 14 amino acids. V was clipped by 3 bases and J by 2 bases; unmatched bases: 3. The germline gives CDR1 LNHDA, CDR2 SQIVND (reference sequence). CDR3 amino acids: CASSIGTGTYEQYF. In DNA, the CDR3 is TGTGCCAGTAGTATTGGGACAGGCACCTACGAGCAGTACTTC.

The rearrangement uses TRBV4-1 and TRBJ2-2; 7 bases map to TRBD1. The CDR3 runs 15 residues. V lost 3 bases to trimming and J lost 6 bases; unmatched junction nucleotides: 7. From germline, CDR1 is MGHRA and CDR2 YSYEKL. The chain's CDR3 is CASSQQGQYPGELFF. In DNA, the CDR3 is TGCGCCAGCAGCCAGCAGGGACAGTACCCCGGGGAGCTGTTTTTT.

The chain employs TRBV9 and TRBJ1-5, with D unresolved. There are 14 residues in the CDR3. Trimming took off 3 bases at V and 0 bases at J, with 7 bases between the two ends. Germline CDR1 reads SGDLS; CDR2 reads YYNGEE. CDR3 residues: CASSGGYSNQPQHF. CDR3 sequence (DNA): TGTGCCAGCAGCGGAGGGTATAGCAATCAGCCCCAGCATTTT.

Worth noting for this clone: The junction does not match germline at one end; this may be a read error. The chain couples TRBV7-9 to TRBJ2-5; no definite D call. The CDR3 loop spans 16 amino acids. Germline V gene lookup returns CDR1 SEHNR and CDR2 FQNEAQ (reference sequence). The CDR3 here is CSSSLTPAGIQETQYF. The CDR3 DNA reads TGTTCCAGCAGCTTAACCCCAGCAGGAATTCAAGAGACCCAGTACTTC.

The chain employs TRBV19 and TRBJ1-3, with 7 positions matching TRBD1. Germline CDR1 and CDR2: LNHDA and SQIVND (reference sequence). The V segment lost 5 bases and the J segment 0 bases; nucleotides outside the gene matches: 10. There are 17 residues in the CDR3. Written as DNA, the CDR3 is TGTGCCAGTAGTCCTCGGGGACAGATCATCTCTGGAAACACCATATATTTT. It specifies CASSPRGQIISGNTIYF.

The chain links TRBV30 to TRBJ1-2, with TRBD1 as a possible D gene (6 bases). Trimming took 5 bases from V and 4 from J, leaving 11 bases between them. Germline V gene data show CDR1 as GTSNPN and CDR2 as SVGIG (reference sequence). The CDR3 spans 12 residues. CDR3 in amino acids: CAWGQYAYGYTF. CDR3 nucleotide sequence: TGTGCCTGGGGACAGTACGCCTATGGCTACACCTTC.

This clone was recorded a few times. CDR3 loop: CASSYSSGPYQETQYF. The CDR3 nucleotides are TGTGCCAGCAGTTACTCGAGTGGGCCGTACCAAGAGACCCAGTACTTC. The V call is TRBV6-5, the J call TRBJ2-5; D is unclear. The CDR3 is 16 residues long. Germline V gives CDR1 MNHEY, CDR2 SVGAGI. The V gene lost 0 bases and the J gene lost 0 bases, with 11 bases spanning the gap.

The count of this clone is one. This chain uses TRBV19 with TRBJ1-1, with D possibly being TRBD1 (6 bases). The CDR3 is 13 residues long. The germline V gene encodes CDR1 LNHDA and CDR2 SQIVND (reference sequence). V lost 4 bases, J lost 2 bases, and 8 bases lay in between. The CDR3 DNA is TGTGCCAGTAGTAACAGGGACAACACTGAAGCTTTCTTT. It encodes CASSNRDNTEAFF.

Comment on this clone: The identical CDR3 is also encoded by other nucleotide sequences in the sample. This chain connects TRBV10-1 to TRBJ2-1, with 8 bases identical to TRBD2. Trimming cost V 2 bases and J 3 bases; bases outside gene matches: 3. CDR1 is WNHNN and CDR2 is SYGVQD in the germline V gene (reference sequence). The CDR3 is 15 amino acids. The CDR3 spells CASSEGLAGYNEQFF. As DNA, the CDR3 is TGCGCCAGCAGTGAGGGCCTAGCGGGCTACAATGAGCAGTTCTTC.